One sample yielded the 18 T cell receptor beta chains listed below, sequenced in a study of blood T cell repertoires in COVID-19 (dated by TCRdb to between 2020 and 2021). The library was built by means of the immunoSEQ multiplex PCR assay. Imported from immuneACCESS, the table was reduced by TCRdb to in-frame sequences with V and J called. These copies leave out some clones; in studies compared against another copy, an unresolved V gene accounts for under half, and the cause of the remainder is not known. A total of about 200,000 clones appear in this sample, over 80% of them only once. Around 26% of the sample is held by the ten biggest clonotypes. The sample consisted of peripheral blood. These receptors were taken from a man aged 40-49 years with acute or convalescent COVID-19.

The J gene is TRBJ1-1, the V gene TRBV3-1 (or the pseudogene TRBV3-2), with 8 bases lining up with TRBD1. V gave up 4 bases and J gave up 1 base; unmatched junction bases: 14. Per the germline V gene, CDR1 is LGHDT and CDR2 is YNNKEL (reference sequence). This CDR3 comprises 18 residues. CDR3 loop: CASSLLPGGTGENTEAFF. In DNA form, the CDR3 reads TGTGCCAGCAGCCTTCTGCCGGGCGGGACAGGAGAGAACACTGAAGCTTTCTTT.

The rearrangement joins TRBV5-1 to TRBJ2-7, with a weak D call TRBD2 (5 bases). CDR1 and CDR2 (germline): SGHRS, YFSETQ. V shed 2 bases and J shed 10 bases, with 19 bases lying between them. This CDR3 spans 14 amino acids. The CDR3 protein is CASSLSNYRDPQYF. CDR3 bases: TGCGCCAGCAGCTTATCTAACTACCGGGATCCTCAGTACTTC. The variable domain in full, completed from reference TRBV5-1 and TRBJ2-7, reads KAGVTQTPRYLIKTRGQQVTLSCSPISGHRSVSWYQQTPGQGLQFLFEYFSETQRNKGNFPGRFSGRQFSNSRSEMNVSTLELGDSALYLCASSLSNYRDPQYFGPGTRLTVT.

CDR3 loop: CASRSGSSADTQYF. CDR3 DNA sequence: TGTGCCAGCAGATCGGGGAGCTCGGCAGATACGCAGTATTTT. The V call is TRBV9, the J call TRBJ2-3; a weak D match, TRBD2 (5 bases). V lost 5 bases and J 4 bases, leaving 14 bases between the germline ends. CDR3 length equals 14 residues. Germline V gives CDR1 SGDLS, CDR2 YYNGEE.

The rearrangement links TRBV9 to TRBJ1-6, with 7 bases identical to TRBD1. CDR3 length: 16 residues. J was trimmed by 0 bases and V by 2 bases; bases with no gene match: 2. Germline CDR1 reads SGDLS; CDR2 reads YYNGEE. CDR3 region: CASSVGQSSYNSPLHF. The CDR3, as DNA: TGTGCCAGCAGCGTGGGACAGAGCTCCTATAATTCACCCCTCCACTTT.

The V call is TRBV3-1 (or the pseudogene TRBV3-2), the J call TRBJ2-3, with 7 bases identical to TRBD2. CDR1 LGHDT and CDR2 YNNKEL come from the germline V gene (reference sequence). CDR3 size: 15 residues. Trimming at V came to 0 bases and at J to 5 bases, leaving 5 bases not matched to a gene. The CDR3 is CASSQEFAGVDTQYF. CDR3 nucleotide sequence: TGTGCCAGCAGCCAAGAGTTCGCGGGAGTAGATACGCAGTATTTT.

This rearrangement joins TRBV11-2 to TRBJ2-1; TRBD2 agrees at 8 bases. The CDR3 spans 15 residues. Trimming cost V 1 base and J 6 bases; bases outside gene matches: 5. CDR1 and CDR2 from the germline V gene are SGHAT and FQNNGV. In nucleotides, the CDR3 is TGTGCCAGCAGCTTAGGTTCGGGAGGGCTCAATGAGCAGTTCTTC. Protein sequence: CASSLGSGGLNEQFF.

CDR3 in amino acids: CASSSPRGNQETQYF. The CDR3 bases are TGTGCCAGCAGTTCGCCCCGGGGGAACCAAGAGACCCAGTACTTC. V usage is TRBV2 and J usage is TRBJ2-5; perhaps TRBD2 as D (6 bases). This CDR3 has 15 amino acids. The V end was cut by 5 bases, the J end by 0 bases, with 13 bases between. The germline V gene has CDR1 SNHLY and CDR2 FYNNEI.

This clone showed up just a few times. CDR3 DNA: TGTGCCAGCAGTGACGGTCGACAGTACAATGAGCAGTTCTTC. Its protein is CASSDGRQYNEQFF. The chain employs TRBV6-4 and TRBJ2-1, with TRBD1 as a possible D gene (5 bases). CDR3 length: 14 residues. Germline loops: CDR1 MRHNA, CDR2 SNTAGT. With 2 bases removed from V and 4 bases from J, the gap between germline ends came to 9 bases.

This clone was counted between two and nine times. The chain uses TRBV7-2 and TRBJ2-2; 11 nucleotides line up with TRBD1. The V and J ends lost 5 bases and 4 bases, in that order; junction bases with no gene match: 3. From germline, CDR1 is SGHTA and CDR2 FQGNSA. The CDR3 sequence is 15 residues long. The CDR3: CASSRDRGTTGELFF. The DNA for the CDR3 is TGTGCCAGCAGCCGGGACAGGGGGACCACCGGGGAGCTGTTTTTT.

This clone was seen once. The chain employs TRBV3-1 (or the pseudogene TRBV3-2) and TRBJ2-3; no clear D gene. CDR3 length: 17 residues. In germline, CDR1 is LGHDT, CDR2 YNNKEL (reference sequence). Between the trimmed V and J ends, which lost 1 base and 5 bases, there was a span of 19 bases. The CDR3 nucleotides are TGTGCCAGCAGCCAAGTCGGTCAGCGTAATTTAGGAGATACGCAGTATTTT. Its protein product is CASSQVGQRNLGDTQYF.

This clone was seen only once. This CDR3 is CASSYPLGAGASDEQFF. The CDR3 region has the DNA TGTGCCAGCAGTTACCCCTTGGGAGCGGGAGCTTCGGATGAGCAGTTCTTC. This chain uses TRBV6-2 or TRBV6-3 with TRBJ2-1; 8 bases are shared with TRBD2. Germline V CDR1 and CDR2: MNHEY, SVGEGT. J gave up 8 bases and V 2 bases, and 14 bases lay outside the gene matches. This CDR3 comprises 17 residues.

On this clone: Other DNA sequences in this sample translate to the same CDR3. The chain joins TRBV4-3 to TRBJ1-2; D is ambiguous. CDR3 length equals 15 residues. The germline V gene has CDR1 LGHNA and CDR2 YSLEER. Trimming removed 1 base at V and 0 bases at J, with 9 bases between. The CDR3 loop is CASSQGRSANYGYTF. The CDR3 region has the DNA TGCGCCAGCAGCCAAGGTCGCTCAGCTAACTATGGCTACACCTTC.

The chain combines TRBV6-5 with TRBJ1-4; 7 nucleotides align to TRBD1. Germline CDR1 and CDR2: MNHEY and SVGAGI. This CDR3 comprises 15 residues. V lost 7 bases, J lost 7 bases, and 12 bases stayed unmatched. CDR3 residues: CASKRGGGTGEKLFF. The CDR3 DNA sequence: TGTGCCAGCAAAAGAGGGGGCGGAACGGGTGAAAAACTGTTTTTT.

The chain recombines TRBV6-5 with TRBJ2-3; 7 bases are a match to TRBD1. In germline, CDR1 is MNHEY, CDR2 SVGAGI. The CDR3 totals 14 residues. J lost 2 bases, V lost 4 bases, and 3 bases had no gene match. Here the CDR3 reads CASSWTGITDTQYF. CDR3 nucleotides: TGTGCCAGCAGTTGGACAGGTATCACAGATACGCAGTATTTT.

The chain employs TRBV11-2 and TRBJ2-5, with D possibly matching TRBD1 (5 bases). The CDR3 extends over 15 amino acids. CDR1 is SGHAT and CDR2 is FQNNGV in the germline V gene. Trimming shortened V by 3 bases and J by 5 bases, and 16 bases separated the two germline ends. CDR3 DNA sequence: TGTGCCAGCAGCTTCCCGGGCAGGGTAGGGGAGACCCAGTACTTC. Encoded protein: CASSFPGRVGETQYF.

This chain links TRBV15 with TRBJ2-5, with 8 nucleotides matching TRBD2. V gave up 7 bases and J gave up 2 bases; unmatched junction bases: 9. The germline gives CDR1 LNHNV, CDR2 YYDKDF (reference sequence). This CDR3 region has 15 residues. The CDR3 nucleotides read TGTGCCACCACCGGGACTAGACAATATCAAGAGACCCAGTACTTC. It translates to CATTGTRQYQETQYF. The full variable domain, in which reference TRBV15 and TRBJ2-5 provide the parts outside the CDR3, is DAMVIQNPRYQVTQFGKPVTLSCSQTLNHNVMYWYQQKSSQAPKLLFHYYDKDFNNEADTPDNFQSRRPNTSFCFLDIRSPGLGDTAMYLCATTGTRQYQETQYFGPGTRLLVL.

The chain is built from TRBV25-1 and TRBJ2-7, with D possibly TRBD2 on 5 matching bases. The germline CDR1 and CDR2 sequences are MGHDK and SYGVNS. V dropped 1 base and J dropped 0 bases, with 16 bases sitting between them. CDR3 size: 17 residues. The CDR3 loop is CASSESHRGLSSYEQYF. In nucleotides, the CDR3 is TGTGCCAGCAGTGAATCCCATCGGGGTCTGAGCTCCTACGAGCAGTACTTC.

The chain links TRBV7-9 to TRBJ1-1; 7 nucleotides line up with TRBD1. CDR3 length: 14 residues. Trimming cost V 3 bases and J 6 bases; bases outside gene matches: 7. Germline CDR1 and CDR2: SEHNR and FQNEAQ (reference sequence). The CDR3 here is CASSLAQGVSEAFF. In DNA, the CDR3 is TGTGCCAGCAGCTTGGCCCAGGGGGTCTCTGAAGCTTTCTTT.